The rows below give T cell receptor beta chains drawn from one sample of a study of beta chain features in type 1 diabetes. Using immunoSEQ multiplex PCR, the repertoire was profiled, and TCRdb retains in-frame clones only, with some absent. The data show over 55,000 clones, 52% seen once. Source material: Tregs from blood. All receptors derive from a woman in her 40s with type 1 diabetes. CDR3s leave out the opening cysteine and the closing phenylalanine or tryptophan. The D gene is left open where the match is weak.

>TRBJ1-5|TRBD1|TRBV6-1
ASSPQDRAVQPQH
>TRBJ2-5|TRBD2|TRBV7-8
ASSLMQSGGPETQY
>TRBJ1-5|TRBD1|TRBV4-1
ASSPRGENQPQH
>TRBJ2-7|NA|TRBV4-2
ASSRDRSPYEQY
>TRBJ1-5|TRBD1|TRBV9
ASSETTGGQGQPQH
>TRBJ2-7|TRBD2|TRBV10-3
AISESLGGYEQY
>NA|TRBD2|TRBV11-2
ASSPKRGGSDNEQY
>TRBJ2-1|TRBD2|TRBV27
ASSPPAGGPYEQF
>NA|NA|TRBV4-1
ASSQGSGVYEQY
>TRBJ1-2|NA|TRBV19
ASSIYHGRSNYGYT
>TRBJ2-6|TRBD2|TRBV7-3
ASSLSRTSGRPAGANVLT
>TRBJ1-2|NA|TRBV6-5
ATAPTSGIYGYT
>TRBJ1-1|TRBD1|TRBV7-9
AITLGQGDTEAF
>TRBJ2-7|TRBD1|TRBV10-3
AIRQGFDHEQY
>TRBJ2-7|NA|TRBV28
ASRISSYEQY
>TRBJ2-3|TRBD1|TRBV4-3
ASSQDWSGRGNTDTQY